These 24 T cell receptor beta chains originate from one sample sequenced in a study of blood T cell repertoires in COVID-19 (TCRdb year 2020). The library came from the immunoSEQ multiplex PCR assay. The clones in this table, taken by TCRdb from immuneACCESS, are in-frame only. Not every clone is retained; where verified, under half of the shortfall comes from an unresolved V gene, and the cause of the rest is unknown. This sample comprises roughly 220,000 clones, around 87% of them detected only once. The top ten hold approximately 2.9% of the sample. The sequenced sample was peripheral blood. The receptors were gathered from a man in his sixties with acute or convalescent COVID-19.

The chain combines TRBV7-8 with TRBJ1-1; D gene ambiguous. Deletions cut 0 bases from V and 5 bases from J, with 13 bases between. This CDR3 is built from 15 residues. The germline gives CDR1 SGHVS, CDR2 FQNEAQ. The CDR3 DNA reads TGTGCCAGCAGCTTAGCCGCGGGAGGGAGAACTGAAGCTTTCTTT. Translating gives CASSLAAGGRTEAFF.

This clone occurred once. The CDR3 here is CASSAPAGGSYEQYF. For the CDR3, the DNA is TGTGCCAGCAGCGCCCCAGCGGGGGGGTCCTACGAGCAGTACTTC. This chain uses TRBV7-6 with TRBJ2-7; 10 positions agree with TRBD2. The germline V gene encodes CDR1 SGHVS and CDR2 FNYEAQ. V lost 5 bases to trimming and J lost 1 base; unmatched junction nucleotides: 5. The CDR3 length is 15 residues.

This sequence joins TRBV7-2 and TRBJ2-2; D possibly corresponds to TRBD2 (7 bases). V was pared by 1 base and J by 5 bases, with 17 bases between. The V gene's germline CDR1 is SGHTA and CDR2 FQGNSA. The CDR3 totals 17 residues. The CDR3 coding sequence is TGTGCCAGCAGCTTAGGCGGTCGGGGGGCGCGGACCGGGGAGCTGTTTTTT. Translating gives CASSLGGRGARTGELFF.

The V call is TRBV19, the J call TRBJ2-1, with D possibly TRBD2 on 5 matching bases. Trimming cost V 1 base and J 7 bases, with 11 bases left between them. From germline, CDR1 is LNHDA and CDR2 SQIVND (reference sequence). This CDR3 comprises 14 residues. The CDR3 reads CASSIVSEGNEQFF. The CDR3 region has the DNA TGTGCCAGTAGTATAGTGTCCGAGGGAAATGAGCAGTTCTTC.

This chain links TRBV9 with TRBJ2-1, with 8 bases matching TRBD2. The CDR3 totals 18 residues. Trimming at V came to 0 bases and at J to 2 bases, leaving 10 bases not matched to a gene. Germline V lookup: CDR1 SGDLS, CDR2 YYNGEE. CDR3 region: CASSVGPGGRGAYNEQFF. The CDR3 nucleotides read TGTGCCAGCAGCGTAGGCCCTGGGGGGCGGGGGGCCTACAATGAGCAGTTCTTC.

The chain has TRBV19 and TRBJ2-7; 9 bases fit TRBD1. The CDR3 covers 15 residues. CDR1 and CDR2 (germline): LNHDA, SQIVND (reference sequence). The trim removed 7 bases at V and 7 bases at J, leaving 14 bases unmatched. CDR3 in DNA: TGTGCCAGTAACCAACCCACGGGACAGGGTACGGAGCAGTACTTC. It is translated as CASNQPTGQGTEQYF.

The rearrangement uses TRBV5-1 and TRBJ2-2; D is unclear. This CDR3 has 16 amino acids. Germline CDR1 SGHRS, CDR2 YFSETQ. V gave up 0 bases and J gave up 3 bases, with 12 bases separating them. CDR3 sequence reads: CASSLVPGWDTGELFF. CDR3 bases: TGCGCCAGCAGCTTGGTCCCCGGGTGGGACACCGGGGAGCTGTTTTTT.

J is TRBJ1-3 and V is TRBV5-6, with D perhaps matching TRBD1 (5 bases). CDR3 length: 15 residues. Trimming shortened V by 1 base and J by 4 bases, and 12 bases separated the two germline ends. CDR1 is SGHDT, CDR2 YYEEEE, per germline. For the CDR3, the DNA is TGTGCCAGCAGCTTGTATGGGGGGTCCGGAAACACCATATATTTT. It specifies CASSLYGGSGNTIYF.

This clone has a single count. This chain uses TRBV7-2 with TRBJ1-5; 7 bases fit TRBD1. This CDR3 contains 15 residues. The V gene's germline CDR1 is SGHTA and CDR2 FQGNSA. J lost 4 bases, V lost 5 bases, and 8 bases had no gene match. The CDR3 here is CASSDIGTANQPQHF. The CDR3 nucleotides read TGTGCCAGCAGCGACATTGGGACAGCTAATCAGCCCCAGCATTTT.

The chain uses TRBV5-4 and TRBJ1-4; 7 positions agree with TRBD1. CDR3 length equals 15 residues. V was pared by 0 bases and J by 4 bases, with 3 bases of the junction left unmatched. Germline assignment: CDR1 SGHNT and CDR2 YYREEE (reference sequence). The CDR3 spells CASSLGDRDNEKLFF. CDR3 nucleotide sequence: TGTGCCAGCAGCTTGGGGGACAGAGATAATGAAAAACTGTTTTTT.

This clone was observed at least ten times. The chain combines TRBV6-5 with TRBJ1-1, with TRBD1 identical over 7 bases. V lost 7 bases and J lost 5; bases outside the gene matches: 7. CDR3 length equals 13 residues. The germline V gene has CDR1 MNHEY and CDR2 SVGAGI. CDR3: CASTQTGRTEAFF. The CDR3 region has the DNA TGTGCCAGCACCCAGACAGGGAGGACTGAAGCTTTCTTT.

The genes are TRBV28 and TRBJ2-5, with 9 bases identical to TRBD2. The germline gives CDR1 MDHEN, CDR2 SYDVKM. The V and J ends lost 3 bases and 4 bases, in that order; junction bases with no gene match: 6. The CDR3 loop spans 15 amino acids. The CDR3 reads CASSFSRSGGETQYF. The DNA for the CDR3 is TGTGCCAGCAGTTTTTCGCGTAGCGGGGGAGAGACCCAGTACTTC.

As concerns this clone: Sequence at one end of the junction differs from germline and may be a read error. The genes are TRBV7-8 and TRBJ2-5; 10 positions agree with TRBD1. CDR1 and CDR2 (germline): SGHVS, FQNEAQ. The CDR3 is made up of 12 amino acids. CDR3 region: CASSPPTGTGDF. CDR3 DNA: TGTGCCAGCAGCCCCCCAACTGGGACAGGGGACTTC.

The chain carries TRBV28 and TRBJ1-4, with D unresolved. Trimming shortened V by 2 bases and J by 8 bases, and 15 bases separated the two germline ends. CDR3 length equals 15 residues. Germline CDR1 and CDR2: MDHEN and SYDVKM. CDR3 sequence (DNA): TGTGCCAGCAGTTTACCGACGGGAGGGAAGGAAAAACTGTTTTTT. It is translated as CASSLPTGGKEKLFF.

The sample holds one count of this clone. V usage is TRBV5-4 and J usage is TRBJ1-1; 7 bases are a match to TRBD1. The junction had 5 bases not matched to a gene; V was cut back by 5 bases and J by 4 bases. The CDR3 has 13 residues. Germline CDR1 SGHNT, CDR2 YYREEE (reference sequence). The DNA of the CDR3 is TGTGCCAGCAGATCGCCAGGGGGCACTGAAGCTTTCTTT. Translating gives CASRSPGGTEAFF.

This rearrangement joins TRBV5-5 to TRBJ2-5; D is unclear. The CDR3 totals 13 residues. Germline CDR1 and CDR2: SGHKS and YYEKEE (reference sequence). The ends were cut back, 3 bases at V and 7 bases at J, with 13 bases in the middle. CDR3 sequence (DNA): TGTGCCAGCAGCTCCCTGCAGGCTGGGACCCAGTACTTC. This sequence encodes CASSSLQAGTQYF.

The CDR3 DNA follows: TGTGCCAGCAGCCCGTCCATCGTGGGGGGCGCGGGGGCTGAAGCTTTCTTT. This codes for CASSPSIVGGAGAEAFF. The rearrangement uses TRBV9 and TRBJ1-1, with D maybe TRBD1 (6 bases). The CDR3 length is 17 residues. V was pared by 4 bases and J by 6 bases, with 25 bases between. Germline V CDR1 and CDR2: SGDLS, YYNGEE.

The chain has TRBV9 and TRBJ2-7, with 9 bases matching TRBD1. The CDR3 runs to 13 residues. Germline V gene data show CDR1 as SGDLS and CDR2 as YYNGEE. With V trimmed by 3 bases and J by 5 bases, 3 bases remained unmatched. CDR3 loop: CASSGDREHEQYF. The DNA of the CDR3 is TGTGCCAGCAGCGGGGACAGGGAACACGAGCAGTACTTC.

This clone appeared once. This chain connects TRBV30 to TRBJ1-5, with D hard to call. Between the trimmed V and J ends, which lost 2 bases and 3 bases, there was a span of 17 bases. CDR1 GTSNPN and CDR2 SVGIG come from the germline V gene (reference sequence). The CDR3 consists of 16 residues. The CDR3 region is CAWSRRGSGSNQPQHF. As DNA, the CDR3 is TGTGCCTGGAGTCGAAGAGGGTCGGGGTCCAATCAGCCCCAGCATTTT.

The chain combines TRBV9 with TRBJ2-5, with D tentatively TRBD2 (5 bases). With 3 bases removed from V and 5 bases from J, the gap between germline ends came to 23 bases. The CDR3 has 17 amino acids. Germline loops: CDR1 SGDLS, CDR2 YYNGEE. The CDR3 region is CASSETPGRADLETQYF. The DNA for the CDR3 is TGTGCCAGCAGCGAGACCCCCGGCAGAGCGGATCTGGAGACCCAGTACTTC.

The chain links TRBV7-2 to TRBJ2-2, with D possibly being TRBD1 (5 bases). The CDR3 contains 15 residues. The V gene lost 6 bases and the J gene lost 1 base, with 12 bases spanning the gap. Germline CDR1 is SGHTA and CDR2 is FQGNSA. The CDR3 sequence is CASRGDRVNTGELFF. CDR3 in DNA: TGTGCCAGCAGGGGCGACAGAGTGAACACCGGGGAGCTGTTTTTT.

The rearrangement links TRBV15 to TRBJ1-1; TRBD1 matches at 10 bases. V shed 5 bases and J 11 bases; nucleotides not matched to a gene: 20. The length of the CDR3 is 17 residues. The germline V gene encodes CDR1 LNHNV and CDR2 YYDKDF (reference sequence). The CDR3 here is CATSLSRDRGGVRLAFF. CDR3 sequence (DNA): TGTGCCACCAGCTTGTCCCGGGACAGGGGTGGGGTCAGATTGGCTTTCTTT.

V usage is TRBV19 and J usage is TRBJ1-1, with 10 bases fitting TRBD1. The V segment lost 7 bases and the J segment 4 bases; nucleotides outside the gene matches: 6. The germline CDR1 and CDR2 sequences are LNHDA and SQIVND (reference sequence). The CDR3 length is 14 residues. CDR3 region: CASTRDRGGTEAFF. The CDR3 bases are TGTGCCAGTACCCGGGACAGGGGAGGCACTGAAGCTTTCTTT.

In nucleotides, the CDR3 is TGTGCCAGCAGCCCCGGACGGTCGATTGGCGGGGGGGCCGCAGATACGCAGTATTTT. Protein sequence: CASSPGRSIGGGAADTQYF. V gene TRBV11-2 combines with J gene TRBJ2-3, with 9 bases identical to TRBD2. The trim removed 5 bases at V and 4 bases at J, leaving 19 bases unmatched. Germline CDR1 is SGHAT and CDR2 is FQNNGV. The CDR3 contains 19 residues.